Each of the 13 T cell receptor beta chains below was sequenced from the same sample in a study of response to subunit inactivated influenza vaccine. TCRdb itself ran the RT-PCR reads through MiXCR, one entry per CDR3 protein. The data show around 650,000 distinct CDR3 sequences, more than 15% seen once. The source was PBMCs from blood, collected 12 days after vaccination. The source of these receptors is a man in his fifties or sixties who received an inactivated influenza vaccine.

This clonotype was seen repeatedly, ten times or more. The chain combines TRBV7-2 with TRBJ2-1; TRBD1 is a possible D gene (6 bases). Germline-derived CDR1 and CDR2 are SGHTA and FQGNSA. Trimming cost V 1 base and J 6 bases, with 13 bases left between them. The CDR3 covers 15 residues. CDR3 DNA sequence: TGTGCCAGCAGCTTAGGACGAGGGGGTCGCAATGAGCAGTTCTTC. Its protein is CASSLGRGGRNEQFF. Complete variable domain (other parts from reference TRBV7-2 and TRBJ2-1): GAGVSQSPSNKVTEKGKDVELRCDPISGHTALYWYRQSLGQGLEFLIYFQGNSAPDKSGLPSDRFSAERTGGSVSTLTIQRTQQEDSAVYLCASSLGRGGRNEQFFGPGTRLTVL.

The chain uses TRBV7-2 and TRBJ2-2, with D perhaps matching TRBD1 (5 bases). This CDR3 region has 17 residues. Germline loops: CDR1 SGHTA, CDR2 FQGNSA. Trimming took 1 base from V and 3 from J, leaving 15 bases between them. The chain's CDR3 is CASSLVSGHSYTGELFF. The CDR3 DNA sequence: TGTGCCAGCAGCTTAGTGTCAGGACATTCGTACACCGGGGAGCTGTTTTTT.

Only a few counts were recorded for this clonotype. V gene TRBV20-1 combines with J gene TRBJ2-1; 8 nucleotides line up with TRBD2. The CDR3 is 15 residues long. With V trimmed by 2 bases and J by 3 bases, 6 bases remained unmatched. The germline V gene encodes CDR1 DFQATT and CDR2 SNEGSKA (reference sequence). The DNA of the CDR3 is TGCAGTGCTAGAACTAGCGGCAGTTACTACAATGAGCAGTTCTTC. Protein sequence: CSARTSGSYYNEQFF.

The chain combines TRBV20-1 with TRBJ1-1, with 10 bases that match TRBD1. Per the germline V gene, CDR1 is DFQATT and CDR2 is SNEGSKA (reference sequence). This CDR3 contains 15 residues. Germline trimming cut 6 bases from V and 8 bases from J; bases unmatched to any gene: 15. CDR3 residues: CSAPKGQGVAVEAFF. CDR3 nucleotides: TGCAGTGCGCCGAAAGGACAGGGGGTTGCAGTAGAAGCTTTCTTT.

There are a few counts of this clonotype. V is TRBV15 and J is TRBJ2-5; 13 nucleotides agree with TRBD2. The V and J ends lost 1 base and 1 base, in that order; junction bases with no gene match: 3. This CDR3 contains 17 residues. Germline V gene data show CDR1 as LNHNV and CDR2 as YYDKDF (reference sequence). CDR3 protein: CATSRGGLAGAQETQYF. The CDR3 nucleotides are TGTGCCACCAGCAGAGGTGGACTAGCGGGGGCCCAAGAGACCCAGTACTTC.

This clonotype was observed a few times. The V and J genes are TRBV9 and TRBJ2-3, with D maybe TRBD2 (6 bases). The CDR3 sequence is 17 residues long. CDR1 and CDR2 (germline): SGDLS, YYNGEE. The V end lost 0 bases, the J end lost 1 base, and 15 bases lay between the germline ends. CDR3 sequence (DNA): TGTGCCAGCAGCGTAGCTCCCTTGGGCGGGGGCACAGATACGCAGTATTTT. This gives the protein CASSVAPLGGGTDTQYF. The whole variable domain, filled in from reference TRBV9 and TRBJ2-3, reads DSGVTQTPKHLITATGQRVTLRCSPRSGDLSVYWYQQSLDQGLQFLIQYYNGEERAKGNILERFSAQQFPDLHSELNLSSLELGDSALYFCASSVAPLGGGTDTQYFGPGTRLTVL.

This clonotype occurred a few times. The chain has TRBV12-3 or TRBV12-4 and TRBJ1-3, with 7 nucleotides matching TRBD1. The V segment lost 6 bases and the J segment 1 base; nucleotides outside the gene matches: 0. The length of the CDR3 is 13 residues. The CDR3 loop is CASRGQSGNTIYF. CDR3 sequence (DNA): TGTGCCAGCAGGGGACAGTCTGGAAACACCATATATTTT.

This clonotype was detected only a few times. The V gene is TRBV5-6, the J gene TRBJ2-1, with D tentatively TRBD1 or TRBD2 (6 bases each). The CDR3 has 17 residues. The germline CDR1 and CDR2 sequences are SGHDT and YYEEEE. V was trimmed by 1 base and J by 9 bases, leaving 23 bases between them. CDR3 protein: CASSLSGGDMVRGEQFF. CDR3 DNA sequence: TGTGCCAGCAGCTTGTCCGGCGGGGACATGGTTCGGGGTGAGCAGTTCTTC.

V is TRBV3-1 and J is TRBJ2-3; TRBD2 agrees at 8 bases. The V segment lost 3 bases and the J segment 2 bases; nucleotides outside the gene matches: 7. Germline CDR1 LGHDT, CDR2 YNNKEL (reference sequence). The CDR3 spans 16 residues. The CDR3 DNA reads as TGTGCCAGCAGCCACCCGACTAGCGCCTACACAGATACGCAGTATTTT. Its protein product is CASSHPTSAYTDTQYF.

The CDR3 here is CASSNQGAPDEQFF. CDR3 DNA: TGTGCCAGCAGTAACCAGGGGGCGCCCGATGAGCAGTTCTTC. The chain combines TRBV28 with TRBJ2-1; 8 bases map to TRBD1. The CDR3 consists of 14 residues. Per germline, CDR1 MDHEN and CDR2 SYDVKM. V trimming: 5 bases; J trimming: 8 bases; junction bases outside the gene matches: 8.

This chain links TRBV5-1 with TRBJ2-5; 8 bases match TRBD2. The V gene's germline CDR1 is SGHRS and CDR2 YFSETQ. The CDR3 is 15 residues long. V shed 1 base, J shed 5 bases, and the junction held 7 bases outside the gene matches. CDR3: CASSLPPGGAETQYF. CDR3 DNA sequence: TGCGCCAGCAGCTTGCCCCCCGGGGGGGCTGAGACCCAGTACTTC. The full variable domain, completed using reference TRBV5-1 and TRBJ2-5, is KAGVTQTPRYLIKTRGQQVTLSCSPISGHRSVSWYQQTPGQGLQFLFEYFSETQRNKGNFPGRFSGRQFSNSRSEMNVSTLELGDSALYLCASSLPPGGAETQYFGPGTRLLVL.

This chain links TRBV5-5 with TRBJ2-6, with D perhaps TRBD1 (5 bases). Germline V lookup: CDR1 SGHKS, CDR2 YYEKEE (reference sequence). V was shortened by 4 bases and J by 2 bases, with 10 bases between the two germline ends. The CDR3 is 15 amino acids. For the CDR3, the DNA is TGTGCCAGCAGCCTCAGGGATCCTGGGGCCAACGTCCTGACTTTC. It is translated as CASSLRDPGANVLTF.

V and J are TRBV29-1 and TRBJ2-3; tentatively, D is TRBD1 (7 bases). With 7 bases removed from V and 6 bases from J, the gap between germline ends came to 17 bases. CDR3 length: 13 amino acids. Germline V gives CDR1 SQVTM, CDR2 ANQGSEA. The CDR3: CSALTGRMDTQYF. CDR3 sequence (DNA): TGCAGCGCCCTGACAGGGAGGATGGATACGCAGTATTTT.